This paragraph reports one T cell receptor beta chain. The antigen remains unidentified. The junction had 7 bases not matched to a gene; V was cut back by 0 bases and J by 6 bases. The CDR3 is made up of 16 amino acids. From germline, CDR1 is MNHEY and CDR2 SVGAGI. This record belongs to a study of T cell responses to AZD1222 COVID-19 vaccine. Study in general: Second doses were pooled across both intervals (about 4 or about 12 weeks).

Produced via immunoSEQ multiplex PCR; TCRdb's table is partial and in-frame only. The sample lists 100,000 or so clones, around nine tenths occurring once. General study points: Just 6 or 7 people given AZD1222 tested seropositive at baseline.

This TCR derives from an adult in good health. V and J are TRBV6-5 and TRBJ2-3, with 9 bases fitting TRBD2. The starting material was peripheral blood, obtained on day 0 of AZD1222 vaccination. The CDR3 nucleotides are TGTGCCAGCAGTTACTCGATTCTAGCGGGATCCGATACGCAGTATTTT. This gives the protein CASSYSILAGSDTQYF.